This T cell receptor (beta chain) was observed in a study of liver allograft versus peripheral blood T cells. Study as a whole: Transplanted livers held T cell receptor repertoires, and these were compared with repertoires in recipients' peripheral blood. Study results and limitations: Liver allografts reportedly held T cell receptor repertoires unlike those in peripheral blood.

By its share, this clonotype is medium-sized (0.01 to 0.1%). As yet, its antigen is unknown. TCRdb itself ran the reads through MiXCR, one entry per CDR3 protein. The table lists 9,000 to 10,000 distinct CDR3 sequences, about a fifth of them singletons. The sequence was collected from a human patient who had a liver transplant. T cells may partly derive from the graft donor.

The DNA for the CDR3 is TGTGCCAGCAGTTACGACCCTCCGACAAATTTCTACACCTTC. Translated, it gives CASSYDPPTNFYTF. The V call is TRBV6-6, the J call TRBJ1-2; no clear D gene. V was shortened by 2 bases and J by 10 bases, with 17 bases between the two germline ends. CDR1 is MNHNY, CDR2 SVGAGI, per germline (reference sequence). CDR3 length: 14 residues.